The 27 T cell receptor beta chains reported below all come from one sample, sequenced in a study of T cells after yellow fever vaccination. MiXCR was run by TCRdb on the 5' RACE reads, yielding one entry per CDR3 protein. The repertoire includes a few hundred thousand distinct CDR3 sequences, about 8.3% of them detected once, and 17% sits in the top ten. This specimen consisted of PBMCs, obtained around 45 days after the first yellow fever vaccination. The receptors come from a young man who received the YFV17D yellow fever vaccine.

This clonotype was seen a few times. The J gene is TRBJ1-3, the V gene TRBV4-3; D remains ambiguous. Trimming removed 0 bases at V and 9 bases at J, with 6 bases between. The CDR3 is 12 amino acids. Germline CDR1 LGHNA, CDR2 YSLEER. The CDR3 loop reads CASSQESRTIYF. For the CDR3, the DNA is TGCGCCAGCAGCCAAGAGTCTCGCACCATATATTTT.

In this sample, this clonotype turned up a few times. This sequence joins TRBV6-2 or TRBV6-3 and TRBJ2-2; tentative D call: TRBD2 (7 bases). This CDR3 comprises 13 residues. The V end was cut by 8 bases, the J end by 8 bases, with 15 bases between. Germline values: CDR1 MNHEY, CDR2 SVGEGT. The CDR3 bases are TGTGCCAGCCGGCCGGGGGGCTTTGGGGAGCTGTTTTTT. Translating it yields CASRPGGFGELFF.

This clonotype was recorded a few times. V gene TRBV4-1 combines with J gene TRBJ2-7; D is uncertain. The CDR3 is 14 amino acids. Germline CDR1 reads MGHRA; CDR2 reads YSYEKL. The ends were cut back, 1 base at V and 4 bases at J, with 11 bases in the middle. The CDR3 DNA sequence: TGCGCCAGCAGCCAAGTCCCAGGTGTATACGAGCAGTACTTC. This codes for CASSQVPGVYEQYF.

In this sample, this clonotype turned up a few times. The rearrangement links TRBV6-2 or TRBV6-3 to TRBJ2-5; possible D gene TRBD1, 5 bases. The CDR3 contains 13 residues. Germline CDR1 is MNHEY and CDR2 is SVGEGT. Trimming cost V 6 bases and J 5 bases, with 13 bases left between them. The CDR3 protein is CASRKRGYETQYF. The DNA for the CDR3 is TGTGCCAGCAGAAAAAGGGGTTACGAGACCCAGTACTTC.

V is TRBV4-3 and J is TRBJ1-5, with D uncertain. The V end lost 0 bases, the J end lost 4 bases, and 4 bases lay between the germline ends. CDR1 is LGHNA and CDR2 is YSLEER in the germline V gene. This CDR3 spans 13 amino acids. The CDR3: CASSQERNQPQHF. CDR3 in DNA: TGCGCCAGCAGCCAAGAAAGGAATCAGCCCCAGCATTTT.

This clonotype was counted only a few times. V is TRBV12-3 or TRBV12-4 and J is TRBJ1-1, with 9 bases aligning to TRBD1. V trimming: 7 bases; J trimming: 11 bases; junction bases outside the gene matches: 17. The CDR3 runs to 15 residues. The CDR3 is CASTFATGGDSGAFF. In DNA, the CDR3 is TGTGCCAGCACATTCGCCACAGGGGGCGATTCTGGCGCTTTCTTT.

This clonotype has just a few counts. The chain is built from TRBV20-1 and TRBJ2-1; unclear D gene. This CDR3 contains 16 residues. CDR1 DFQATT and CDR2 SNEGSKA come from the germline V gene (reference sequence). V was cut by 1 base and J by 0 bases, with 13 bases left in between. The CDR3 region is CSARAPGSNSYNEQFF. CDR3 DNA sequence: TGCAGTGCTAGAGCCCCGGGTAGCAACTCCTACAATGAGCAGTTCTTC.

This clonotype was picked up a small number of times. The gene calls are TRBV3-1 and TRBJ1-5; D gene unclear. Germline V gene lookup returns CDR1 LGHDT and CDR2 YNNKEL (reference sequence). The CDR3 length is 13 residues. V lost 2 bases to trimming and J lost 6 bases, with 8 bases between them. In nucleotides, the CDR3 is TGTGCCAGCAGCCAACACCAAATTCAGCCCCAGCATTTT. The encoded protein is CASSQHQIQPQHF.

The chain couples TRBV28 to TRBJ1-3, with D unclear. With 3 bases removed from V and 3 bases from J, the gap between germline ends came to 3 bases. CDR1 is MDHEN and CDR2 is SYDVKM in the germline V gene. The CDR3 totals 12 residues. CDR3 sequence reads: CASSFVGNTIYF. In DNA, the CDR3 is TGTGCCAGCAGTTTTGTTGGAAACACCATATATTTT.

There are many counts of this clonotype. This rearrangement joins TRBV12-3 or TRBV12-4 to TRBJ2-1; 8 bases align to TRBD2. Trimming at V came to 6 bases and at J to 10 bases, leaving 17 bases not matched to a gene. The CDR3 spans 16 residues. CDR3 residues: CASRHGGAGAMSEQFF. For the CDR3, the DNA is TGTGCCAGCAGGCACGGGGGGGCAGGGGCAATGTCGGAGCAGTTCTTC.

This clonotype appeared a few times. The gene calls are TRBV21-1 and TRBJ2-7; the table's D call, TRBD1, has no DNA check behind it. TRBV21-1 is a listed pseudogene. This CDR3 has 14 amino acids. The CDR3 bases are TGTGCCAGCCTTCCGGACAGGGTATCCTACGAGCAGTACTTC. This gives the protein CASLPDRVSYEQYF.

The gene calls are TRBV5-1 and TRBJ1-6; TRBD1 might be the D (6 bases). The CDR3 loop spans 17 amino acids. Germline V CDR1 and CDR2: SGHRS, YFSETQ. The germline V and J ends were trimmed by 4 bases and 0 bases, with 14 bases remaining between them. CDR3 sequence reads: CASSATGLSSYNSPLHF. CDR3 coding DNA: TGCGCCAGCAGCGCTACAGGGTTGAGCTCCTATAATTCACCCCTCCACTTT. The full variable domain, rest sourced from reference TRBV5-1 and TRBJ1-6, is KAGVTQTPRYLIKTRGQQVTLSCSPISGHRSVSWYQQTPGQGLQFLFEYFSETQRNKGNFPGRFSGRQFSNSRSEMNVSTLELGDSALYLCASSATGLSSYNSPLHFGNGTRLTVT.

This clonotype appeared a few times. This CDR3 is CASGQTTGENTEAFF. The CDR3 nucleotides read TGTGCCAGCGGACAGACGACAGGGGAGAACACTGAAGCTTTCTTT. The chain uses TRBV7-9 and TRBJ1-1; 8 bases agree with TRBD1. Germline V gene data show CDR1 as SEHNR and CDR2 as FQNEAQ (reference sequence). This CDR3 is 15 amino acids long. Trimming at V came to 8 bases and at J to 1 base, leaving 9 bases not matched to a gene. The entire variable domain, with the rest obtained from reference TRBV7-9 and TRBJ1-1, is as follows: DTGVSQNPRHKITKRGQNVTFRCDPISEHNRLYWYRQTLGQGPEFLTYFQNEAQLEKSRLLSDRFSAERPKGSFSTLEIQRTEQGDSAMYLCASGQTTGENTEAFFGQGTRLTVV.

This clonotype was recorded many times. The V call is TRBV11-1, the J call TRBJ1-2, with a possible D match to TRBD1 (6 bases). CDR1 and CDR2 (germline): SGHAT, FQDESV (reference sequence). Trimming took 5 bases from V and 2 from J, leaving 12 bases between them. The CDR3 has 14 residues. The CDR3 protein is CASSLDRTNYGYTF. The CDR3 coding sequence is TGTGCCAGCAGCCTAGACAGGACCAACTATGGCTACACCTTC.

This clonotype was seen ten or more times. J is TRBJ1-1 and V is TRBV5-1, with D uncertain. The CDR3 has 13 amino acids. V gave up 2 bases and J gave up 3 bases, with 8 bases separating them. Germline values: CDR1 SGHRS, CDR2 YFSETQ. CDR3 loop: CASSFGEDTEAFF. For the CDR3, the DNA is TGCGCCAGCAGCTTCGGCGAGGACACTGAAGCTTTCTTT.

This clonotype was detected many times. The chain is built from TRBV6-2 or TRBV6-3 and TRBJ1-1; D is undetermined. The CDR3 covers 12 residues. The germline V gene encodes CDR1 MNHEY and CDR2 SVGEGT. The V end was cut by 2 bases, the J end by 13 bases, with 14 bases between. For the CDR3, the DNA is TGTGCCAGCAGTTACCAGTGGCAGGTGGTTTTCTTT. Protein product: CASSYQWQVVFF.

The rearrangement uses TRBV2 and TRBJ2-2, with 7 positions matching TRBD1. The junction had 8 bases not matched to a gene; V was cut back by 6 bases and J by 4 bases. This CDR3 has 15 amino acids. CDR1 SNHLY and CDR2 FYNNEI come from the germline V gene. As DNA, the CDR3 is TGTGCCAGCAGCACCGACAGGGCGGCCACCGGGGAGCTGTTTTTT. This encodes CASSTDRAATGELFF.

The chain links TRBV28 to TRBJ1-1; tentatively, D is TRBD1 (6 bases). Trimming cost V 10 bases and J 2 bases, with 17 bases left between them. CDR1 and CDR2 (germline): MDHEN, SYDVKM. The CDR3 has 14 amino acids. The CDR3 loop is CATQAGGPNTEAFF. The CDR3 nucleotides read TGTGCCACCCAGGCTGGGGGGCCCAACACTGAAGCTTTCTTT.

The J gene is TRBJ2-3, the V gene TRBV9, with D perhaps given as TRBD1 or TRBD2 (6 bases each). CDR3 length: 14 residues. Germline V gene data show CDR1 as SGDLS and CDR2 as YYNGEE. V lost 6 bases to trimming and J lost 4 bases, with 15 bases between them. CDR3 sequence reads: CASNPYGGSDTQYF. The CDR3 DNA follows: TGTGCCAGCAATCCGTACGGGGGCTCAGATACGCAGTATTTT. Variable domain in full (rest from reference TRBV9 and TRBJ2-3): DSGVTQTPKHLITATGQRVTLRCSPRSGDLSVYWYQQSLDQGLQFLIQYYNGEERAKGNILERFSAQQFPDLHSELNLSSLELGDSALYFCASNPYGGSDTQYFGPGTRLTVL.

This clonotype was seen many times. The CDR3 sequence: CASSLVGADPNTEAFF. The DNA for the CDR3 is TGTGCCAGCAGCCTCGTCGGAGCAGATCCAAACACTGAAGCTTTCTTT. V and J are TRBV11-2 and TRBJ1-1; D uncertain. This CDR3 has 16 residues. Germline assignment: CDR1 SGHAT and CDR2 FQNNGV. The V end lost 5 bases, the J end lost 2 bases, and 18 bases lay between the germline ends. The whole variable domain, remainder taken from reference TRBV11-2 and TRBJ1-1, is EAGVAQSPRYKIIEKRQSVAFWCNPISGHATLYWYQQILGQGPKLLIQFQNNGVVDDSQLPKDRFSAERLKGVDSTLKIQPAKLEDSAVYLCASSLVGADPNTEAFFGQGTRLTVV.

The chain's CDR3 is CASSGGTRSGNTIYF. DNA for the CDR3: TGTGCCAGCAGCGGGGGCACCCGCTCTGGAAACACCATATATTTT. V gene TRBV4-2 combines with J gene TRBJ1-3; a possible D gene is TRBD1 (6 bases). The length of the CDR3 is 15 residues. Deletions cut 5 bases from V and 0 bases from J, with 11 bases between. Germline CDR1 LGHNA, CDR2 YNFKEQ.

The CDR3 loop reads CSARDSGVEQFF. CDR3 nucleotides: TGCAGTGCTAGAGATAGCGGGGTTGAGCAGTTCTTC. V gene TRBV20-1 combines with J gene TRBJ2-1, with 8 bases identical to TRBD2. Trimming removed 0 bases from V and 9 bases from J; junction bases left unmatched: 1. Germline CDR1 reads DFQATT; CDR2 reads SNEGSKA (reference sequence). CDR3 size: 12 residues.

This clonotype was seen at least ten times. This sequence joins TRBV12-3 or TRBV12-4 and TRBJ2-7; D perhaps matches TRBD1 (6 bases). The V gene lost 5 bases and the J gene lost 3 bases, with 11 bases spanning the gap. The CDR3 runs to 13 residues. CDR3 residues: CASSTGTLYEQYF. CDR3 in DNA: TGTGCCAGCAGTACAGGGACACTCTACGAGCAGTACTTC.

This clonotype showed up just a few times. The rearrangement uses TRBV7-9 and TRBJ2-4; TRBD1 matches at 7 bases. CDR3 length equals 13 residues. V shed 2 bases, J shed 7 bases, and the junction held 2 bases outside the gene matches. The germline CDR1 and CDR2 sequences are SEHNR and FQNEAQ (reference sequence). The CDR3 DNA is TGTGCCAGCAGCTTAACAGGGGTGAACATTCAGTACTTC. Protein: CASSLTGVNIQYF.

This clonotype was recorded at least ten times. An end of the junction does not agree with germline; a read error may underlie this. The chain couples TRBV5-1 to TRBJ2-5; D unclear. The CDR3 runs to 13 residues. Looked up from germline, CDR1 is SGHRS and CDR2 is YFSETQ. This chain's CDR3 is CASSLGNQETQYF. Written as DNA, the CDR3 is TGTGCCAGCAGCTTAGGTAACCAAGAGACCCAGTACTTC.

This clonotype has ten or more counts. V usage is TRBV5-1 and J usage is TRBJ1-2; 9 bases agree with TRBD1. The CDR3 consists of 16 residues. CDR1 is SGHRS and CDR2 is YFSETQ in the germline V gene. Trimming at V came to 0 bases and at J to 4 bases, leaving 7 bases not matched to a gene. CDR3 nucleotides: TGCGCCAGCAGCTTGGCCTCGACAGGGGGTGGCTATGGCTACACCTTC. This sequence encodes CASSLASTGGGYGYTF.

The chain joins TRBV4-3 to TRBJ1-3, with 7 bases lining up with TRBD1. This CDR3 comprises 16 residues. The V gene end was trimmed by 0 bases and the J gene end by 4 bases; junction bases not matched to a gene: 6. CDR1 and CDR2 from the germline V gene are LGHNA and YSLEER. The chain's CDR3 is CASSQEDRTGGNTIYF. The CDR3, as DNA: TGCGCCAGCAGCCAAGAGGACAGGACGGGAGGAAACACCATATATTTT.